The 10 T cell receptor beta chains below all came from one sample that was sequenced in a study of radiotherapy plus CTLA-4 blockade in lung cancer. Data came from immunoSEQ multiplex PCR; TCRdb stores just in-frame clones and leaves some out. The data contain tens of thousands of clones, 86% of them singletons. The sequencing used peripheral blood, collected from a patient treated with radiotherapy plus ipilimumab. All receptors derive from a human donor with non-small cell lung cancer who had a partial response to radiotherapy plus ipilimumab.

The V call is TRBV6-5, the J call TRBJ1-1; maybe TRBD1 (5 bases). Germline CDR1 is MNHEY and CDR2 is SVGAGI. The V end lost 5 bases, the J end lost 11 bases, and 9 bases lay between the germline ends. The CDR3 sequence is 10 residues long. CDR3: CASSDRGAFF. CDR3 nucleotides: TGTGCCAGCAGTGACCGGGGGGCTTTCTTT.

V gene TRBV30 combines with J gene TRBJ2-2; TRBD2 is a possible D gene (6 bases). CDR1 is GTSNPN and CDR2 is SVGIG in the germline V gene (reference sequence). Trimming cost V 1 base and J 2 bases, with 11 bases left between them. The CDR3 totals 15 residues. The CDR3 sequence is CAWSAFSGNTGELFF. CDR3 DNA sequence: TGTGCCTGGAGTGCGTTTAGCGGTAACACCGGGGAGCTGTTTTTT. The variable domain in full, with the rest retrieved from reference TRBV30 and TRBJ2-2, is SQTIHQWPATLVQPVGSPLSLECTVEGTSNPNLYWYRQAAGRGLQLLFYSVGIGQISSEVPQNLSASRPQDRQFILSSKKLLLSDSGFYLCAWSAFSGNTGELFFGEGSRLTVL.

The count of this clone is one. Written as DNA, the CDR3 is TGTGCCACCACACCGACAGGAATGAACACTGAAGCTTTCTTT. This sequence encodes CATTPTGMNTEAFF. The J gene is TRBJ1-1, the V gene TRBV19; D may be TRBD1 (6 bases). Germline CDR1 LNHDA, CDR2 SQIVND (reference sequence). Trimming stripped 10 bases from V and 0 bases from J, with 15 bases between. This CDR3 is 14 amino acids long.

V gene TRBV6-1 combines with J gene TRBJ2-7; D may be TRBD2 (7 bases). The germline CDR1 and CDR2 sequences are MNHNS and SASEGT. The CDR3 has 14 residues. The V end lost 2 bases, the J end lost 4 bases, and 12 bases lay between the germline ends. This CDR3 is CASSERGASYEQYF. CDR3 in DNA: TGTGCCAGCAGTGAACGGGGGGCGAGTTACGAGCAGTACTTC.

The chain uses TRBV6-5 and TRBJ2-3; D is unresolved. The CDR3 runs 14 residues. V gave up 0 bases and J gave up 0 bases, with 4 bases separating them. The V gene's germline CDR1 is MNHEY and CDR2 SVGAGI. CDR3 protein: CASSYSTSTDTQYF. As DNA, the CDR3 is TGTGCCAGCAGTTACTCGACTAGCACAGATACGCAGTATTTT.

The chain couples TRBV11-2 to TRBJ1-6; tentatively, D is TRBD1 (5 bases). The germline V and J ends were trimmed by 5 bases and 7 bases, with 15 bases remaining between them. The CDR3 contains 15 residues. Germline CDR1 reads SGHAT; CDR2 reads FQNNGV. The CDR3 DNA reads TGTGCCAGCAGCGCCCGGGACTCCGGCAATTCACCCCTCCACTTT. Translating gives CASSARDSGNSPLHF. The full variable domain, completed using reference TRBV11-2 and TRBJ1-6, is EAGVAQSPRYKIIEKRQSVAFWCNPISGHATLYWYQQILGQGPKLLIQFQNNGVVDDSQLPKDRFSAERLKGVDSTLKIQPAKLEDSAVYLCASSARDSGNSPLHFGNGTRLTVT.

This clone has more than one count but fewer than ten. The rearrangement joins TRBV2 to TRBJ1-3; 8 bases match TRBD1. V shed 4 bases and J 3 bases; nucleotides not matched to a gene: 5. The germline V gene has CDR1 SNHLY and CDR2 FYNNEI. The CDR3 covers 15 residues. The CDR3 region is CASSADRADGNTIYF. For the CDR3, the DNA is TGTGCCAGCAGTGCGGACAGGGCAGATGGAAACACCATATATTTT. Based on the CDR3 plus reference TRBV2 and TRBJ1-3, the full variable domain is EPEVTQTPSHQVTQMGQEVILRCVPISNHLYFYWYRQILGQKVEFLVSFYNNEISEKSEIFDDQFSVERPDGSNFTLKIRSTKLEDSAMYFCASSADRADGNTIYFGEGSWLTVV.

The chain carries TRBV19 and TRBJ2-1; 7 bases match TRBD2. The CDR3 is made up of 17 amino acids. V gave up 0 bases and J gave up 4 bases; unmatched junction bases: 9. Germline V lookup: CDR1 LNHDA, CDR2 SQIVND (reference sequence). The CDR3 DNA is TGTGCCAGTAGTATAGATCTAGAAGCGGGACGGTACAATGAGCAGTTCTTC. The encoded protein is CASSIDLEAGRYNEQFF.

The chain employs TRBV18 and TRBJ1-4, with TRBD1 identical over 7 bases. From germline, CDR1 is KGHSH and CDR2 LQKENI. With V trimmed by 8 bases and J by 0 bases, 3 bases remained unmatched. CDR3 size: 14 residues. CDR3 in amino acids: CASRGTATNEKLFF. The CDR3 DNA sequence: TGTGCCAGCAGAGGGACAGCAACTAATGAAAAACTGTTTTTT.

The CDR3 DNA follows: TGTGCCAGCAGCGTAGAAGGTGAGGGCCACTATGGCTACACCTTC. It is translated as CASSVEGEGHYGYTF. The V gene is TRBV9, the J gene TRBJ1-2; D is ambiguous. Trimming stripped 0 bases from V and 3 bases from J, with 12 bases between. The CDR3 contains 15 residues. The germline V gene has CDR1 SGDLS and CDR2 YYNGEE.